This T cell receptor (beta chain) was obtained from a study of cytomegalovirus exposure and HLA in healthy donors. Primers for the PCR totalled 60 Vbeta and 13 Jbeta. Libraries were prepared by immunoSEQ multiplex PCR; TCRdb keeps only in-frame clonotypes and omits some of them. This table holds some 110,000 clones, roughly 71% found once. The ends lost 0 bases at V and 1 base at J; junction bases unmatched: 6. This CDR3 spans 17 amino acids. CDR1 MDHEN and CDR2 SYDVKM come from the germline V gene. Of note for this clone: Antigen: not known.

Findings of the study overall: Judged likely to be a sequencing artifact was a cluster of highly shared sequence variants. Later analysis placed DRB1 highest and HLA-C lowest in TCR association rates, which differed by HLA locus. Researchers reported that three CMV-associated chains were confirmed in vitro as CMV antigen-specific. According to the study, 180 or so TCR beta chains were cytomegalovirus-associated.

The genes are TRBV28 and TRBJ1-3; 7 bases fit TRBD1. The sample consisted of PBMCs. The TCR comes from a male donor in good health and CMV-seropositive. CDR3: CASSLWGDRPSGNTIYF. The CDR3 coding sequence is TGTGCCAGCAGTTTATGGGGGGACAGACCTTCTGGAAACACCATATATTTT.